This entry is about one TCR beta chain. This CDR3 region has 15 residues. Germline V gives CDR1 SGHTA, CDR2 FQGNSA. The trim removed 5 bases at V and 3 bases at J, leaving 9 bases unmatched. Measured with immunoSEQ multiplex PCR; TCRdb has only the in-frame clones, and not every one. Of about 34,000 clones in the sample, about 80% were seen once. The data originate from a study of blood T cell repertoires in COVID-19. Study in general: Sites across the United States, Italy and Spain contributed samples from acute and convalescent COVID-19.

This receptor was taken from a man of 80 years or more with acute or convalescent COVID-19. The V and J genes are TRBV7-2 and TRBJ2-7, with 8 bases identical to TRBD2. Sample: peripheral blood. The CDR3 coding sequence is TGTGCCAGCAGCCCCATGGTAGCGGGAAGCTACGAGCAGTACTTC. Translated, it gives CASSPMVAGSYEQYF.